A single T cell receptor (beta chain) is shown here with its context. Its antigen is undetermined. The data were obtained in a study of cytomegalovirus exposure and HLA in healthy donors. At the level of the study: A preliminary data release comprised roughly 80 million unique TCRs obtained from HLA-typed donors.

Study results and limitations: Donors belonging to an Asian-associated ancestry cluster reportedly showed fewer N-insertions in productive TCRs than the roughly 680-donor mean, according to what a later analysis found. There were 164 TCR beta chains listed as cytomegalovirus-associated. Per a later analysis, 18,000 or so TCR beta sequences showed association with HLA alleles at 0.05 false discovery rate.

The study ran its PCR with 60 Vbeta and 13 Jbeta primers. The table came from immunoSEQ multiplex PCR; TCRdb's copy has only in-frame clones and leaves some out. The sample has under 150,000 clones, roughly 9.9% seen once. V gave up 5 bases and J gave up 7 bases; unmatched junction bases: 7. The CDR3 has 14 residues. Germline V lookup: CDR1 SGHTA, CDR2 FQGNSA. The V gene is TRBV7-2, the J gene TRBJ2-5; 10 positions agree with TRBD1. Source material: PBMCs. The clonotype was recovered from a young man in good health and CMV-seronegative. The CDR3 coding sequence is TGTGCCAGCAGCACCAGACAGGGGGCGGGGACCCAGTACTTC. Its protein product is CASSTRQGAGTQYF.